This TCR beta chain was captured in a study of blood T cell repertoires in COVID-19. Study details: Acute-phase and convalescent COVID-19 samples originated in the United States, Italy and Spain. PBMCs, B-cell-depleted T cells, or T cells provided the cDNA or gDNA that made up the material.

In the original processing: Counts of nucleated cells, estimated from reference gene primer amplification, were obtained. The protocol was immunoSEQ multiplex PCR, while the TCRdb copy is restricted to in-frame clones and leaves out a portion. The V and J calls and the clone size are those of that table, but D and trimming were determined from the DNA. The sample contains over 150,000 clones, approximately 81% of which appear only once. This clone was found a few times. This TCR came from a woman aged 80 or over with active or convalescent COVID-19. The sequencing input was peripheral blood.

The CDR3 bases are TGTGCCAGCTCACTACAGGGACACTATGGCTACACCTTC. Translated: CASSLQGHYGYTF. V usage is TRBV18 and J usage is TRBJ1-2; D perhaps matches TRBD1 (6 bases). This CDR3 comprises 13 residues. Germline-derived CDR1 and CDR2 are KGHSH and LQKENI. Between the trimmed V and J ends, which lost 4 bases and 3 bases, there was a span of 9 bases.